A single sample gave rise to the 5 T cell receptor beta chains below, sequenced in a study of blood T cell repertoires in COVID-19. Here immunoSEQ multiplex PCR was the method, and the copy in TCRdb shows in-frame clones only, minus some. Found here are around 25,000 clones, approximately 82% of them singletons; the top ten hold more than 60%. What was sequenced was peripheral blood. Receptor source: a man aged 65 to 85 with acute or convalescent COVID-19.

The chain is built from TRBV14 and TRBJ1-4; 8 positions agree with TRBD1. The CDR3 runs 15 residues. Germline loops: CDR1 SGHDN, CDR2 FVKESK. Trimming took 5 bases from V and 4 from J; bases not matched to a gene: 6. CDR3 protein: CASSSRTGINEKLFF. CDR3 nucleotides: TGTGCCAGCAGCAGTCGGACAGGGATTAATGAAAAACTGTTTTTT.

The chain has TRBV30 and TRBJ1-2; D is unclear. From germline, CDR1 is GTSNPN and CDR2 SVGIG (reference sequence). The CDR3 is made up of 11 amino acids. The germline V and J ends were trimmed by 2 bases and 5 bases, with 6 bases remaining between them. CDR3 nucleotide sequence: TGTGCCTGGAGTACCGGTTATGGCTACACCTTC. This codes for CAWSTGYGYTF.

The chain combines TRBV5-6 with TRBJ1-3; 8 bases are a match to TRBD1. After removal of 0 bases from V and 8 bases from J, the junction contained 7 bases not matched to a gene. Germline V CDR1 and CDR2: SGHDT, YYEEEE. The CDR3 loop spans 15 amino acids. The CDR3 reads CASSLVPGGGYTIYF. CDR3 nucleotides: TGTGCCAGCAGCTTGGTGCCAGGGGGCGGGTACACCATATATTTT.

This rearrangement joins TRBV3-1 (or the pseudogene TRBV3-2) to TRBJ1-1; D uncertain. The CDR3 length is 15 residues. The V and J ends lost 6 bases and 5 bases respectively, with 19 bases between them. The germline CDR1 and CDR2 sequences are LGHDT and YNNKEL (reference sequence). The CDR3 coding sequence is TGTGCCAGCAGACAGCAGGATTCGGTGATGACTGAAGCTTTCTTT. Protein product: CASRQQDSVMTEAFF.

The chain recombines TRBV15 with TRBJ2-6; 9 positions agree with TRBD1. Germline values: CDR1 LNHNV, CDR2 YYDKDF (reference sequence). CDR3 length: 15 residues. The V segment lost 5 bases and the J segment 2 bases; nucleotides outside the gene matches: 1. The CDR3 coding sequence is TGTGCCACCAGCCGACAGGGGGCTGGGGCCAACGTCCTGACTTTC. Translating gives CATSRQGAGANVLTF.